This T cell receptor beta chain was recovered during a study of T cells after yellow fever vaccination. Study-wide results and limits: A large majority of primary-vaccination clones showed up again after the booster (96% CD4, 88% CD8).

This clonotype was found many times. Its antigen remains unidentified. A process of 5'RACE template switching, which added a universal primer site and UMIs, was used to make TCR cDNA. TCRdb passed the 5' RACE reads through MiXCR, listing each CDR3 protein once. Of just under 600,000 distinct CDR3 sequences listed, roughly 12% were seen once; the top ten hold 11% to 15%. V was trimmed by 4 bases and J by 7 bases, leaving 15 bases between them. Per the germline V gene, CDR1 is SGHNT and CDR2 is YYREEE (reference sequence). The CDR3 loop spans 14 amino acids. The genes are TRBV5-4 and TRBJ2-1; tentatively, D is TRBD2 (5 bases). The TCR originated in a man aged 30 to 39 who received the YFV17D yellow fever vaccine. The sample in question was PBMCs, obtained on the day of the yellow fever booster vaccination. The CDR3 sequence: CASSLAASGNEQFF. In nucleotides, the CDR3 is TGTGCCAGCAGCCTAGCTGCCTCCGGGAATGAGCAGTTCTTC.